The rows below give T cell receptor beta chains drawn from one sample of a study of T cell responses to AZD1222 COVID-19 vaccine. Generated by immunoSEQ multiplex PCR, the TCRdb table keeps only in-frame clones and is missing some. The table has some 200,000 clones, 85% to 95% seen once; the top ten hold more than 9%. The source material was peripheral blood, sampled on day 0 of AZD1222 vaccination. All receptors come from an adult in good health. Each CDR3 is given with its conserved first and last residue. A D gene is named only where the DNA matches it firmly. Only part of the rows carry a size: once, few, many, or a class if the clone is expanded.

J	size	D	V	CDR3	DNA
TRBJ2-1	-	-	TRBV30	CAWSVPGLRIVNEQFF	TGTGCCTGGAGTGTGCCCGGACTCAGGATAGTAAATGAGCAGTTCTTC
TRBJ2-1	-	-	TRBV18	CASSPLVNEQFF	TGTGCCAGCTCACCTTTAGTGAATGAGCAGTTCTTC
TRBJ1-5	-	-	TRBV6-1	CASSDWQGAQPQHF	TGTGCCAGCAGTGATTGGCAGGGCGCTCAGCCCCAGCATTTT
TRBJ1-4	few	-	TRBV15	CATSRAGNEKLFF	TGTGCCACCAGCAGAGCCGGAAATGAAAAACTGTTTTTT
TRBJ2-2	-	TRBD2	TRBV5-1	CASSFPIGAGLRTNTGELFF	TGCGCCAGCAGCTTTCCAATTGGAGCGGGATTAAGAACGAACACCGGGGAGCTGTTTTTT
TRBJ1-2	-	-	TRBV6-1	CASSVGGPVDSYGYTF	TGTGCCAGCAGTGTAGGGGGGCCCGTTGACAGCTATGGCTACACCTTC
TRBJ2-3	many	-	TRBV6-6	CASTSSAFTDTQYF	TGTGCCAGCACCAGTTCGGCTTTCACAGATACGCAGTATTTT
TRBJ1-3	-	-	TRBV5-1	CASSYTSGNTIYF	TGCGCCAGCAGCTACACCTCTGGAAACACCATATATTTT
TRBJ2-2	-	-	TRBV28	CASSSPGGDIGVFF	TGTGCCAGCAGTTCCCCTGGGGGGGACATTGGGGTGTTTTTT
TRBJ1-2	-	-	TRBV19	CASSITSYGYTF	TGTGCCAGTAGTATAACATCCTATGGCTACACCTTC
TRBJ2-3	-	TRBD2	TRBV7-2	CASSSRLAGTDTQYF	TGTGCCAGCAGCTCGCGACTAGCGGGCACAGATACGCAGTATTTT
TRBJ2-5	-	-	TRBV20-1	CSARESQTQYF	TGCAGTGCTAGAGAAAGTCAGACCCAGTACTTC
TRBJ1-2	-	-	TRBV9	CASSLAGEGYTF	TGTGCCAGCAGCCTTGCGGGGGAAGGCTACACCTTC
TRBJ1-4	once	-	TRBV27	CASSFHRATNEKLFF	TGTGCCAGCAGTTTTCACAGGGCAACTAATGAAAAACTGTTTTTT
TRBJ2-1	-	TRBD2	TRBV6-6	CASSRRRVAGGSEEQFF	TGTGCCAGCAGTCGAAGACGGGTAGCGGGAGGATCTGAGGAGCAGTTCTTC
TRBJ1-4	once	-	TRBV5-1	CASSGGTDQNEKLFF	TGCGCCAGCAGCGGAGGGACCGATCAAAATGAAAAACTGTTTTTT
TRBJ2-3	-	-	TRBV4-1	CASSQNQWEDTQYF	TGCGCCAGCAGCCAAAATCAGTGGGAGGATACGCAGTATTTT
TRBJ1-6	-	TRBD1	TRBV27	CASSFGTENSPLHF	TGTGCCAGCAGTTTTGGGACAGAAAATTCACCCCTCCACTTT
TRBJ1-2	once	TRBD1	TRBV28	CASSLRRQGNPPSYGYTF	TGTGCCAGCAGTTTACGCCGACAGGGTAACCCCCCGAGCTATGGCTACACCTTC
TRBJ2-1	-	-	TRBV7-9	CASSLGFRRNNEQFF	TGTGCCAGCAGCTTAGGTTTTAGACGAAACAATGAGCAGTTCTTC
TRBJ2-7	-	TRBD2	TRBV19	CASSLAGLAGTYEQYF	TGTGCCAGTAGCCTGGCCGGACTAGCAGGAACCTACGAGCAGTACTTC
TRBJ1-1	-	-	TRBV6-4	CASSDRWNTEAFF	TGTGCCAGCAGTGACCGGTGGAACACTGAAGCTTTCTTT
TRBJ1-1	-	TRBD1	TRBV7-8	CASSLATGDTEAFF	TGTGCCAGCAGCTTAGCCACAGGGGACACTGAAGCTTTCTTT
TRBJ1-6	-	-	TRBV30	CAWTGWTVASPLHF	TGTGCCTGGACTGGGTGGACAGTAGCTTCACCCCTCCACTTT
TRBJ1-6	-	-	TRBV7-2	CASSPRGILNSPLHF	TGTGCCAGCAGCCCCCGTGGGATACTAAATTCACCCCTCCACTTT
TRBJ1-1	-	-	TRBV4-3	CASSQDGEVNTEAFF	TGCGCCAGCAGCCAAGATGGGGAGGTGAACACTGAAGCTTTCTTT
TRBJ2-2	-	TRBD1	TRBV5-1	CASSLRLEQGAVGELFF	TGCGCCAGCAGCTTAAGGTTGGAACAGGGGGCTGTCGGGGAGCTGTTTTTT